This TCR beta chain originates from a study of blood T cell repertoires in COVID-19. Study overall: Sites in the United States, Italy and Spain provided acute and convalescent COVID-19 samples. Nucleic acid was either cDNA or gDNA, and it came from T cells, B-cell-depleted T cells, or PBMCs.

The CDR3 length is 14 residues. CDR1 MGHDK and CDR2 SYGVNS come from the germline V gene. V dropped 8 bases and J dropped 0; count of bases not matched to a gene: 4. Under the authors' procedure: Amplification of reference gene primers provided the estimated nucleated cell counts. TCRdb keeps only in-frame clones here, not all; method: immunoSEQ multiplex PCR. Clone size and V and J calls were adopted from that table, with D and trimming inferred from the DNA. The sample shows tens of thousands of clones, over 75% of them seen only once. This chain connects TRBV25-1 to TRBJ2-7; 10 bases map to TRBD2. The sequence was obtained from a human donor in a cohort sampled during active COVID-19. The sample consisted of peripheral blood. This chain's CDR3 is CASARTSGSYEQYF. The CDR3 DNA follows: TGTGCCAGCGCCCGGACTAGCGGCTCCTACGAGCAGTACTTC.